This T cell receptor beta chain emerged from a study of T cells in Graves' hyperthyroidism and ophthalmopathy. The study left out patients who had uncontrolled infection, other autoimmune disease, pregnancy or lactation. The diagnostic basis comprised clinical symptoms, serum thyroxine and TRAb, thyroid ultrasound and orbital computed tomography. Study observations and caveats: Model-based prediction identified ophthalmopathy a median 6.5 months prior to its onset. Peripheral blood also featured most of the thyroid clonotypes expanded above 0.001.

The CDR3 length is 13 residues. Germline V gene data show CDR1 as SGHRS and CDR2 as YFSETQ. On this clonotype itself: What it binds is unknown. A junction boundary mismatches the germline segment, possibly from a read error.

TCR beta CDR3 regions were amplified from RNA. The HTBI primer set served for first-round RT-PCR of the TCR CDR3. MiXCR, applied by TCRdb to the multiplex PCR reads, yields one record per CDR3 protein. This table holds around 600,000 distinct CDR3 sequences, 45% found once. This chain joins TRBV5-1 and TRBJ1-1; no clear D. Sequencing used peripheral blood or thyroid tissue (not recorded which). The origin of this receptor is an adult man with Graves' disease, either hyperthyroidism or ophthalmopathy (not recorded which). CDR3 region: CASSLWLNTEAFF. The CDR3 DNA reads TGTGCCAGCAGCTTGTGGTTGAACACTGAAGCTTTCTTT.